This paragraph reports one TCR beta chain. The data derive from a study of blood T cell repertoires in COVID-19. About the study: Acute and convalescent COVID-19 specimens originated in the United States, Italy and Spain.

Ages ranged from about 18 to 89 years, with residence in approximately 25 US areas. Participants classified as exposed had met a COVID-19 case within 2 weeks before study entry. Original analysis: Amplification of reference gene primers provided the estimated nucleated cell counts. Sequencing was performed with immunoSEQ multiplex PCR; in TCRdb, only in-frame clones are kept and a portion is missing. Clonal size and the V and J genes are those of that table, whereas D and trimming came from the DNA. The table records hundreds of thousands of clones, roughly 85% of them present only once. The specimen sequenced was PBMCs or T cells enriched from blood (not recorded which). The receptor was isolated from a woman between 45 and 60 years old who had been exposed to COVID-19.

The CDR3 sequence: CASSSRTSGVADTQYF. The CDR3 region has the DNA TGCGCCAGCAGCTCTCGGACTAGCGGGGTAGCAGATACGCAGTATTTT. This rearrangement joins TRBV4-1 to TRBJ2-3; TRBD2 matches 12 bases. CDR1 MGHRA and CDR2 YSYEKL come from the germline V gene. The CDR3 runs to 16 residues. Trimming at V came to 5 bases and at J to 4 bases, leaving 7 bases not matched to a gene.